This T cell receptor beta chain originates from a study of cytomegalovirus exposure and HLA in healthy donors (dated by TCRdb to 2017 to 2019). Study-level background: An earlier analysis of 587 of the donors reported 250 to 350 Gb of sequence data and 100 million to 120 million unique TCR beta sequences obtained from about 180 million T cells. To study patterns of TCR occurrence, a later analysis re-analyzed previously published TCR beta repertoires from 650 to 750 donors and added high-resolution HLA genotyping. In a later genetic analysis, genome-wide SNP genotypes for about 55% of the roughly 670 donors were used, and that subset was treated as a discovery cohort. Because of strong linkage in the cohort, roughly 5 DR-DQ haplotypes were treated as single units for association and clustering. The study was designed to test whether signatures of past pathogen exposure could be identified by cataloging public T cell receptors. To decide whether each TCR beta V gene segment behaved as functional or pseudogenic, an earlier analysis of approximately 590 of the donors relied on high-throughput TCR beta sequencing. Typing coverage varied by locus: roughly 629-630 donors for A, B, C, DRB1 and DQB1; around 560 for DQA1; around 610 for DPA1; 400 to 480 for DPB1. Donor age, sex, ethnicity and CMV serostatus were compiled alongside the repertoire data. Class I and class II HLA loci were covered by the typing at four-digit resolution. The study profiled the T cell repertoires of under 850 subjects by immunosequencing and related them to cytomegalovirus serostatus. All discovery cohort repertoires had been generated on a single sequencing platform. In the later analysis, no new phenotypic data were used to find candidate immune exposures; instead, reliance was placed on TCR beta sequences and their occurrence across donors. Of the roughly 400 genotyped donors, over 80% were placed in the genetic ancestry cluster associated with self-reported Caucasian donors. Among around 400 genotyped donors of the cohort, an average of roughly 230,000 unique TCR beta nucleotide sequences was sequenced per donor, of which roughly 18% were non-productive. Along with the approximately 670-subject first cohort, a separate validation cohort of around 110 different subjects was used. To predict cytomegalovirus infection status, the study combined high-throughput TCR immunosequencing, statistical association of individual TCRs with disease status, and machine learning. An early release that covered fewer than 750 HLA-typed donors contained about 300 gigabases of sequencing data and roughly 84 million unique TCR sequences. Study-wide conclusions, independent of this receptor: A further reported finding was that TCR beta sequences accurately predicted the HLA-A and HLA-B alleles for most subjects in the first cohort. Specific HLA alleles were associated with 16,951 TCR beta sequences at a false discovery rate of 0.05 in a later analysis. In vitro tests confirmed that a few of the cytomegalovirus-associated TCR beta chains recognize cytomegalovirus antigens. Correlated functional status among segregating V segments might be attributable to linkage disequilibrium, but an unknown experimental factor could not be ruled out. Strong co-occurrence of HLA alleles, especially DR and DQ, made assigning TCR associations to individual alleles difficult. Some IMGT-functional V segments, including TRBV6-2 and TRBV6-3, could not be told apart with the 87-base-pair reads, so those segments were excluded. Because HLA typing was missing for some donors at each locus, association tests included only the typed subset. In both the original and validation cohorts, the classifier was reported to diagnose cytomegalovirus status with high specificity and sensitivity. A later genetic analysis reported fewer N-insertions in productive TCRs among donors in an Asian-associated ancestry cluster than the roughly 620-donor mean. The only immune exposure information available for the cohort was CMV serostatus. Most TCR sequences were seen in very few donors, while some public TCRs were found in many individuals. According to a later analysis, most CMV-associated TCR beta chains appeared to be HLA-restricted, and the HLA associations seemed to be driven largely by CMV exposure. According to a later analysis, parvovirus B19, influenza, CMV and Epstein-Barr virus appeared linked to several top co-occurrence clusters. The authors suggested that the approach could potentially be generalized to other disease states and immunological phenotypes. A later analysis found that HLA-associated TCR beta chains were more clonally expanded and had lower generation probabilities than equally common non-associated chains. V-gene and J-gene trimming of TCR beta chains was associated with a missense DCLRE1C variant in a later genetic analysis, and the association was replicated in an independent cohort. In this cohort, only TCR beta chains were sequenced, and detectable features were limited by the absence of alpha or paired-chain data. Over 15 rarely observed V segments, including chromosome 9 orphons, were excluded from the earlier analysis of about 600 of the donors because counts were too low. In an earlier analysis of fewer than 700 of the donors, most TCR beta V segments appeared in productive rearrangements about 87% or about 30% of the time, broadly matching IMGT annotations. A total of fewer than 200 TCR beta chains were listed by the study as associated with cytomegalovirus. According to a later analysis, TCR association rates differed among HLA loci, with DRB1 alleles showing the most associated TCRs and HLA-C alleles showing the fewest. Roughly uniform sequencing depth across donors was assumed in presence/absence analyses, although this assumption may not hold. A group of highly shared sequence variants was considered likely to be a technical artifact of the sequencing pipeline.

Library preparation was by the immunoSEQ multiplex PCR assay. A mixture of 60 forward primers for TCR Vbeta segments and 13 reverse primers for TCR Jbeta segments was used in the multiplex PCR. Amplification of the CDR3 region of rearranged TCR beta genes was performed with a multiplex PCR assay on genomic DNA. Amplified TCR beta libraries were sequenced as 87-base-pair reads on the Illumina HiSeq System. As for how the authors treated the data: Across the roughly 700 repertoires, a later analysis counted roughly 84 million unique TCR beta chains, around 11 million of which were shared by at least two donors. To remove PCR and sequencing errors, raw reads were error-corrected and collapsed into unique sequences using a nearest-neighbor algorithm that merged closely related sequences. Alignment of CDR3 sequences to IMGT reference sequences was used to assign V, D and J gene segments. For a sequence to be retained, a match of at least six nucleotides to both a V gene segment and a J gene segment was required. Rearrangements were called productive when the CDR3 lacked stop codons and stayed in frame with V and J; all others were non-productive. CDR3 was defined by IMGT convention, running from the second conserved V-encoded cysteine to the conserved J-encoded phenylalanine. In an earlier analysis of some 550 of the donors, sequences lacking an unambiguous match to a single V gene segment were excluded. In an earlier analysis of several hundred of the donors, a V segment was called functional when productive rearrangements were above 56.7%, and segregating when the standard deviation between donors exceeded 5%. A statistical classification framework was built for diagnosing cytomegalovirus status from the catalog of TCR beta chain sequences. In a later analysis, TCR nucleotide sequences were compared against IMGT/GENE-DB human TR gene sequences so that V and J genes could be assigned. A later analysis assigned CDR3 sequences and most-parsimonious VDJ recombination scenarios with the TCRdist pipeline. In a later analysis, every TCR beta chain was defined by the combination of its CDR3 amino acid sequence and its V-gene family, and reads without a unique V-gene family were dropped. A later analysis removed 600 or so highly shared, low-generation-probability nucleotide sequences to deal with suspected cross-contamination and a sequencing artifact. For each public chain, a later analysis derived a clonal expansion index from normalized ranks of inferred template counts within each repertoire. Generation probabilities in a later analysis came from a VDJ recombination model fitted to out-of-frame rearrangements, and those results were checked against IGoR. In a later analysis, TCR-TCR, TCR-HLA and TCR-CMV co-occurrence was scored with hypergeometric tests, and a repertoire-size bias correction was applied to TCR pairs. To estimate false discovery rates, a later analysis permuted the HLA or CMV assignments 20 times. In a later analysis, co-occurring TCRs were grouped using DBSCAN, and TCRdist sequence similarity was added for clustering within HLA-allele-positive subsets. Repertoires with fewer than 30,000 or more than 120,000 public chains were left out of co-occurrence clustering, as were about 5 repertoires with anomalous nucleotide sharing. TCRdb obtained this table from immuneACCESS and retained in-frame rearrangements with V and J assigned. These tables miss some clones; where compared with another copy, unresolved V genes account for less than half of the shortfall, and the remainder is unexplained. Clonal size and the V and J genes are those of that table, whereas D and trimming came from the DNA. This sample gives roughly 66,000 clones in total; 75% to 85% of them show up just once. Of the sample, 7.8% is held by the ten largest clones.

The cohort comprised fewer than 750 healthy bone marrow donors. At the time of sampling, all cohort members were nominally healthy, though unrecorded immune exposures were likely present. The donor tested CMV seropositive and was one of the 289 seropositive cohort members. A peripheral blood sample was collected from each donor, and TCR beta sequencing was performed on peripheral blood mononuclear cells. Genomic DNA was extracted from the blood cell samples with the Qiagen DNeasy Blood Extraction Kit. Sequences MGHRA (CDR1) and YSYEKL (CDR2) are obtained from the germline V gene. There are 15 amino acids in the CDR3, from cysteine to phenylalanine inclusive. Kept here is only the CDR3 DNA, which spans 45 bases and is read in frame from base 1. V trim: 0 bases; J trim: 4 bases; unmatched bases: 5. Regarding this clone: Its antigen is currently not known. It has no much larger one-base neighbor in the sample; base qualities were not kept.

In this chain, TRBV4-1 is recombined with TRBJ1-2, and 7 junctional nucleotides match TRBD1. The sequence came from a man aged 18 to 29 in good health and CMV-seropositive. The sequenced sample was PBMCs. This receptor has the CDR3 CASSQDGTDFYGYTF. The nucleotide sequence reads TGCGCCAGCAGCCAAGACGGGACAGACTTCTATGGCTACACCTTC.